These 10 T cell receptor beta chains originate from one sample sequenced in a study of T-cell reconstitution after alpha-beta-depleted transplantation in children (dated by TCRdb to the mid-2010s). Library method: PCR. Instrument on record: Illumina HiSeq 2500. Molecular barcoding was employed in the preparation of TCR libraries, with unique molecular identifiers being used to normalize TCRbeta repertoire quantification. TCRdb passed the public sequencing reads through fastp at Q25 and MiXCR, retaining productive beta sequences. Rows are combined by CDR3 protein, so each entry shows the most common genes and DNA. This sample has hundreds of thousands of distinct CDR3 sequences in its table, and 10% to 15% of those were observed once. About 2.2% of the sample is taken by the ten largest. In light of the paper, this sample's treatment or condition label describes: allogeneic hematopoietic cell transplantation with graft depleted of TCRalphabeta T cells and CD19 B cells.

The source material was PBMCs, mostly from graft donor cells, sampled 360 days after TCRalphabeta/CD19-depleted stem cell transplant. These receptors were taken from a male patient aged 5 to 17 who had a stem cell transplant for acute myeloid leukemia, so the T cells may come from the graft donor.

In this sample, this clonotype turned up a few times. The chain joins TRBV29-1 to TRBJ2-7; D assignment may be TRBD1 or TRBD2 (5 bases each). The CDR3 sequence is 17 residues long. The germline V gene encodes CDR1 SQVTM and CDR2 ANQGSEA. The germline V and J ends were trimmed by 4 bases and 1 base, with 23 bases remaining between them. DNA for the CDR3: TGCAGCGTTGTCTCGGGGCCGCCCGAGGGCCCTTCCTACGAGCAGTACTTC. Protein sequence: CSVVSGPPEGPSYEQYF.

This clonotype was picked up a small number of times. This chain connects TRBV3-1 to TRBJ2-7, with D possibly being TRBD2 (5 bases). Germline lookup yields CDR1 LGHDT and CDR2 YNNKEL (reference sequence). Trimming cost V 5 bases and J 0 bases, with 8 bases left between them. This CDR3 region has 13 residues. CDR3 protein: CASSVSVSYEQYF. CDR3 DNA: TGTGCCAGCAGCGTTAGCGTCTCCTACGAGCAGTACTTC.

This clonotype has just a few counts. The chain links TRBV6-1 to TRBJ2-3, with D unresolved. The CDR3 totals 16 residues. CDR1 is MNHNS, CDR2 SASEGT, per germline. With 5 bases removed from V and 2 bases from J, the gap between germline ends came to 17 bases. CDR3 sequence: CASSHRDGKITDTQYF. The CDR3 DNA follows: TGTGCCAGCAGTCATCGCGACGGAAAAATCACAGATACGCAGTATTTT.

The CDR3 DNA reads TGCAGTGCTCTGACTAGCGGCTACGAGCAGTACTTC. This sequence encodes CSALTSGYEQYF. The genes are TRBV20-1 and TRBJ2-7; TRBD2 agrees at 9 bases. The germline V gene has CDR1 DFQATT and CDR2 SNEGSKA (reference sequence). The V gene end was trimmed by 5 bases and the J gene end by 3 bases; junction bases not matched to a gene: 2. The CDR3 totals 12 residues.

In regard to this clonotype: An end of the junction does not agree with germline; a read error may underlie this. V is TRBV4-3 and J is TRBJ2-2, with D possibly TRBD2 on 6 matching bases. Germline V lookup: CDR1 LGHNA, CDR2 YSLEER. CDR3 length equals 13 residues. The CDR3 sequence: CASSLLAGGERFF. The DNA for the CDR3 is TGCGCCAGCAGCCTGTTGGCGGGCGGGGAGCGGTTTTTT.

The rearrangement links TRBV14 to TRBJ2-3; TRBD1 matches at 7 bases. Germline CDR1 is SGHDN and CDR2 is FVKESK. The CDR3 runs to 13 residues. J lost 2 bases, V lost 5 bases, and 1 base had no gene match. The CDR3 loop is CASSGTVTDTQYF. The CDR3 DNA follows: TGTGCCAGCAGCGGGACAGTCACAGATACGCAGTATTTT.

This clonotype was found a few times. V is TRBV15 and J is TRBJ2-7; tentative D call: TRBD2 (6 bases). Trimming took off 2 bases at V and 2 bases at J, with 10 bases between the two ends. Germline V lookup: CDR1 LNHNV, CDR2 YYDKDF (reference sequence). The length of the CDR3 is 14 residues. As DNA, the CDR3 is TGTGCCACCAGCAGACAACCTAGCGCCTACGAGCAGTACTTC. Amino acid sequence: CATSRQPSAYEQYF.

This clonotype was observed many times. The chain has TRBV9 and TRBJ2-1; 7 bases fit TRBD2. Germline-derived CDR1 and CDR2 are SGDLS and YYNGEE. V shed 2 bases, J shed 2 bases, and the junction held 7 bases outside the gene matches. The CDR3 contains 16 residues. The CDR3 spells CASSVIPSGPYNEQFF. In DNA, the CDR3 is TGTGCCAGCAGCGTTATCCCTAGCGGTCCCTACAATGAGCAGTTCTTC.

V usage is TRBV7-2 and J usage is TRBJ2-7, with a tentative D call TRBD2 (5 bases). Germline values: CDR1 SGHTA, CDR2 FQGNSA. The V gene lost 1 base and the J gene lost 2 bases, with 9 bases spanning the gap. The CDR3 sequence is 14 residues long. CDR3 protein: CASSLDGGPYEQYF. The CDR3 region has the DNA TGTGCCAGCAGCTTAGACGGAGGCCCCTACGAGCAGTACTTC.

The CDR3 DNA sequence: TGTGCCTGGAGTGTACTTCGGGATCAGCCCCAGCATTTT. Translation: CAWSVLRDQPQHF. This chain uses TRBV30 with TRBJ1-5; no definite D call. The V gene's germline CDR1 is GTSNPN and CDR2 SVGIG (reference sequence). The CDR3 totals 13 residues. The V end lost 0 bases, the J end lost 5 bases, and 8 bases lay between the germline ends.